These 21 T cell receptor beta chains were sequenced from one sample in a study of shared clonotypes between healthy human individuals. Profiling relied on immunoSEQ multiplex PCR, and the TCRdb table lists in-frame clones only, not all of them. This sample carries 2.3 million or so clones, approximately 95% of them seen once, and the ten largest clones take about 0.39%. The sequenced sample was naive CD4+ T cells from PBMCs. Subset indicated: CD45RA+ positively selected. Receptors originate from a man younger than 35 in good health. Some clones in this sample may be carry-over from other donors' samples.

The chain uses TRBV7-9 and TRBJ2-5; 9 positions match TRBD1. Looked up from germline, CDR1 is SEHNR and CDR2 is FQNEAQ (reference sequence). V shed 5 bases and J 2 bases; nucleotides not matched to a gene: 6. The CDR3 has 15 residues. The CDR3, as DNA: TGTGCCAGCAGCCTAGGACAGGGGAGACAAGAGACCCAGTACTTC. This sequence encodes CASSLGQGRQETQYF.

The V call is TRBV28, the J call TRBJ2-3, with 11 nucleotides matching TRBD2. There are 14 residues in the CDR3. V was clipped by 10 bases and J by 0 bases; unmatched bases: 3. CDR1 is MDHEN, CDR2 SYDVKM, per germline. DNA for the CDR3: TGTGCCATCCGACTAGCGGGGAGCACAGATACGCAGTATTTT. This gives the protein CAIRLAGSTDTQYF. The full variable domain, its missing parts supplied by reference TRBV28 and TRBJ2-3, is DVKVTQSSRYLVKRTGEKVFLECVQDMDHENMFWYRQDPGLGLRLIYFSYDVKMKEKGDIPEGYSVSREKKERFSLILESASTNQTSMYLCAIRLAGSTDTQYFGPGTRLTVL.

The V call is TRBV9, the J call TRBJ1-1; D is undetermined. Trimming pared 7 bases from V and 4 bases from J, leaving 17 bases between. The CDR3 contains 14 residues. Germline lookup yields CDR1 SGDLS and CDR2 YYNGEE. The CDR3 nucleotides are TGTGCCAGCCTACTCGGGGAGATTGGCACTGAAGCTTTCTTT. It is translated as CASLLGEIGTEAFF.

This sequence joins TRBV7-3 and TRBJ2-4; 8 bases agree with TRBD2. V trimming: 3 bases; J trimming: 6 bases; junction bases outside the gene matches: 7. The CDR3 runs 15 residues. CDR1 and CDR2 from the germline V gene are SGHTA and FQGTGA. CDR3 loop: CASSFDGRGVNIQYF. CDR3 DNA: TGTGCCAGCAGCTTTGACGGGAGGGGTGTAAACATTCAGTACTTC.

The chain has TRBV28 and TRBJ2-1; 11 positions match TRBD2. This CDR3 comprises 16 residues. Trimming took 9 bases from V and 3 from J; bases not matched to a gene: 10. Germline V gives CDR1 MDHEN, CDR2 SYDVKM. The CDR3 here is CASGLAGGSFYNEQFF. In DNA, the CDR3 is TGTGCCAGTGGGCTAGCGGGAGGAAGCTTCTACAATGAGCAGTTCTTC. Full variable domain (missing parts from reference TRBV28 and TRBJ2-1): DVKVTQSSRYLVKRTGEKVFLECVQDMDHENMFWYRQDPGLGLRLIYFSYDVKMKEKGDIPEGYSVSREKKERFSLILESASTNQTSMYLCASGLAGGSFYNEQFFGPGTRLTVL.

This rearrangement joins TRBV5-1 to TRBJ1-1; D gene unclear. Germline-derived CDR1 and CDR2 are SGHRS and YFSETQ. CDR3 length: 14 amino acids. The V end was cut by 0 bases, the J end by 1 base, with 7 bases between. In nucleotides, the CDR3 is TGCGCCAGCAGCTTGGAGGTCAGGAACACTGAAGCTTTCTTT. It is translated as CASSLEVRNTEAFF.

The chain employs TRBV28 and TRBJ2-7; D not certain. The V end lost 3 bases, the J end lost 7 bases, and 16 bases lay between the germline ends. Germline values: CDR1 MDHEN, CDR2 SYDVKM. This CDR3 has 14 residues. CDR3 DNA sequence: TGTGCCAGCAGTTTTACGATGGGCGCGAGGGAGCAGTACTTC. Residues: CASSFTMGAREQYF.

The DNA for the CDR3 is TGTGCCAGCAGTTTAATCCAGGTACCTTTGGACGAGCAGTACTTC. Translating it yields CASSLIQVPLDEQYF. The chain carries TRBV27 and TRBJ2-7; D not resolved. V dropped 2 bases and J dropped 5 bases, with 16 bases sitting between them. The CDR3 covers 15 residues. Germline V gene lookup returns CDR1 MNHEY and CDR2 SMNVEV (reference sequence).

The gene calls are TRBV5-1 and TRBJ2-3; D is ambiguous. The germline gives CDR1 SGHRS, CDR2 YFSETQ. The CDR3 runs to 14 residues. V was clipped by 3 bases and J by 4 bases, with 12 bases between them. The chain's CDR3 is CASSSGLWADTQYF. The CDR3, as DNA: TGCGCCAGCAGCTCGGGTCTTTGGGCAGATACGCAGTATTTT.

This clone came up once. The chain uses TRBV19 and TRBJ2-1, with TRBD1 matching 9 bases. There are 17 residues in the CDR3. CDR1 LNHDA and CDR2 SQIVND come from the germline V gene (reference sequence). J was trimmed by 7 bases and V by 5 bases; bases with no gene match: 15. The CDR3 protein is CASSSGGRDRDWNEQFF. The CDR3 coding sequence is TGTGCCAGTAGTTCAGGGGGGAGGGACAGGGATTGGAATGAGCAGTTCTTC. The full variable domain, its missing parts supplied by reference TRBV19 and TRBJ2-1, is DGGITQSPKYLFRKEGQNVTLSCEQNLNHDAMYWYRQDPGQGLRLIYYSQIVNDFQKGDIAEGYSVSREKKESFPLTVTSAQKNPTAFYLCASSSGGRDRDWNEQFFGPGTRLTVL.

This clone was found once. The gene calls are TRBV7-6 and TRBJ2-7; weak D call: TRBD1 (6 bases). CDR3 length: 16 amino acids. Germline CDR1 reads SGHVS; CDR2 reads FNYEAQ. V lost 1 base and J 0 bases, leaving 13 bases between the germline ends. In DNA, the CDR3 is TGTGCCAGCAGCTTAGGTAATTCCAGGGGCTCCTACGAGCAGTACTTC. Amino acid sequence: CASSLGNSRGSYEQYF.

This chain connects TRBV30 to TRBJ1-1; 9 nucleotides align to TRBD1. From germline, CDR1 is GTSNPN and CDR2 SVGIG (reference sequence). J lost 11 bases, V lost 3 bases, and 13 bases had no gene match. This CDR3 has 14 residues. The CDR3 reads CAWSPLQGAIPAFF. The CDR3, as DNA: TGTGCCTGGAGCCCCCTACAGGGGGCGATACCCGCTTTCTTT.

V is TRBV19 and J is TRBJ2-5; either TRBD1 or TRBD2 may fit D (6 bases each). From germline, CDR1 is LNHDA and CDR2 SQIVND (reference sequence). This CDR3 region has 14 residues. Trimming left V 8 bases short and J 1 base short, with 14 bases between. The DNA for the CDR3 is TGTGCCAGTGGGGGCGGGACTGTCCAAGAGACCCAGTACTTC. As protein: CASGGGTVQETQYF.

This clone was recorded only once. V and J are TRBV9 and TRBJ2-3, with D possibly matching TRBD2 (6 bases). The CDR3 has 16 residues. Germline V gene lookup returns CDR1 SGDLS and CDR2 YYNGEE. Between the trimmed V and J ends, which lost 0 bases and 1 base, there was a span of 12 bases. The CDR3 nucleotides are TGTGCCAGCAGCGTAGAAGACGGACTACGCACAGATACGCAGTATTTT. Protein sequence: CASSVEDGLRTDTQYF.

V gene TRBV5-4 combines with J gene TRBJ1-3, with 7 bases lining up with TRBD1. Germline trimming cut 5 bases from V and 2 bases from J; bases unmatched to any gene: 7. This CDR3 contains 15 residues. The germline gives CDR1 SGHNT, CDR2 YYREEE (reference sequence). The CDR3 DNA follows: TGTGCCAGCAGTTTACCTCAGGGGGCTGGAAACACCATATATTTT. Translating gives CASSLPQGAGNTIYF.

A word on this clone: The same CDR3 is also encoded by other DNA sequences in this sample. The gene calls are TRBV6-5 and TRBJ2-7; TRBD1 aligns across 11 bases. The CDR3 covers 15 residues. With V trimmed by 2 bases and J by 4 bases, 4 bases remained unmatched. Germline V CDR1 and CDR2: MNHEY, SVGAGI. The CDR3 DNA sequence: TGTGCCAGCAGTTACCGGGACAGGGGGGCTTACGAGCAGTACTTC. Translation gives CASSYRDRGAYEQYF.

This rearrangement joins TRBV5-1 to TRBJ2-5; 10 bases match TRBD2. CDR1 SGHRS and CDR2 YFSETQ come from the germline V gene. The CDR3 consists of 17 residues. V trimming: 7 bases; J trimming: 5 bases; junction bases outside the gene matches: 17. The CDR3 is CASSPGLAAPSGETQYF. The CDR3 DNA is TGCGCCAGCTCACCCGGACTAGCGGCCCCTTCGGGGGAGACCCAGTACTTC.

The V and J genes are TRBV7-2 and TRBJ2-4, with 9 bases that match TRBD1. V shed 0 bases, J shed 2 bases, and the junction held 5 bases outside the gene matches. This CDR3 comprises 17 residues. In germline, CDR1 is SGHTA, CDR2 FQGNSA. CDR3 DNA sequence: TGTGCCAGCAGCTTAGCGCTGACAGGGGGAACCAAAAACATTCAGTACTTC. Protein sequence: CASSLALTGGTKNIQYF.

The rearrangement links TRBV7-2 to TRBJ2-1; TRBD2 matches 9 bases. Germline V gene lookup returns CDR1 SGHTA and CDR2 FQGNSA. The CDR3 contains 15 residues. V dropped 1 base and J dropped 4; count of bases not matched to a gene: 2. Here the CDR3 DNA reads TGTGCCAGCAGCTTAGGGAGCGGGGGGTACAATGAGCAGTTCTTC. This sequence encodes CASSLGSGGYNEQFF. Full variable domain (missing parts from reference TRBV7-2 and TRBJ2-1): GAGVSQSPSNKVTEKGKDVELRCDPISGHTALYWYRQSLGQGLEFLIYFQGNSAPDKSGLPSDRFSAERTGGSVSTLTIQRTQQEDSAVYLCASSLGSGGYNEQFFGPGTRLTVL.

The chain uses TRBV28 and TRBJ2-2; D ambiguous. The CDR3 runs to 12 residues. The V gene's germline CDR1 is MDHEN and CDR2 SYDVKM. The germline V and J ends were trimmed by 6 bases and 8 bases, with 10 bases remaining between them. CDR3 sequence (DNA): TGTGCCAGCAGCTCCGATGTTGGGGAGCTGTTTTTT. It codes for CASSSDVGELFF.

The rearrangement joins TRBV15 to TRBJ2-6, with D tentatively TRBD1 (6 bases). The CDR3 is 18 residues long. Germline CDR1 is LNHNV and CDR2 is YYDKDF (reference sequence). V lost 0 bases and J 1 base, leaving 13 bases between the germline ends. The CDR3 protein is CATSRDRTASSGANVLTF. Written as DNA, the CDR3 is TGTGCCACCAGCAGAGATCGGACAGCGTCATCTGGGGCCAACGTCCTGACTTTC.